This is a list of T cell receptor beta chains from one sample in a study of blood T cell repertoires in COVID-19. Clones were sequenced by immunoSEQ multiplex PCR, and TCRdb holds only the in-frame ones, with some missing. Among roughly 83,000 clones listed, about 82% were seen once. The sequencing input was peripheral blood. Receptor source: a man in his fifties with active COVID-19. The CDR3 runs from the conserved cysteine through the conserved F or W. The order of the fields is V gene, clone size, D gene, CDR3 length, J gene, CDR3 DNA, CDR3 protein. A D gene is named only where the DNA matches it firmly. Where a row states a size, it is once, few, many or the class of an expanded clone; other rows omit it.

v_call: TRBV30
clone_size: once
d_call: .
cdr3_length: 13
j_call: TRBJ2-3
cdr3_nt: TGTGCCTGGAGTGTACAGGGTGCAGATACGCAGTATTTT
cdr3_aa: CAWSVQGADTQYF

v_call: TRBV29-1
clone_size: .
d_call: .
cdr3_length: 14
j_call: TRBJ2-2
cdr3_nt: TGCAGCGCCCGGGACTTTGATAGCACCGGGGAGCTGTTTTTT
cdr3_aa: CSARDFDSTGELFF

v_call: TRBV5-6
clone_size: .
d_call: TRBD1
cdr3_length: 14
j_call: TRBJ2-7
cdr3_nt: TGTGCCAGCAGCTTCCGGGACAGGGCTTACGAGCAGTACTTC
cdr3_aa: CASSFRDRAYEQYF

v_call: TRBV9
clone_size: few
d_call: .
cdr3_length: 17
j_call: TRBJ2-1
cdr3_nt: TGTGCCAGCAGCGTAGGGGTAGGGCAGGGGCCCTACAATGAGCAGTTCTTC
cdr3_aa: CASSVGVGQGPYNEQFF

v_call: TRBV9
clone_size: .
d_call: .
cdr3_length: 18
j_call: TRBJ2-3
cdr3_nt: TGTGCCAGCAGCGTAGAGGTAGGGGGGGGCGACAGCACAGATACGCAGTATTTT
cdr3_aa: CASSVEVGGGDSTDTQYF

v_call: TRBV5-4
clone_size: .
d_call: TRBD2
cdr3_length: 15
j_call: TRBJ2-7
cdr3_nt: TGTGCCAGCAGCTTCGAGCGGGGGGCCTCCTACGAGCAGTACTTC
cdr3_aa: CASSFERGASYEQYF

v_call: TRBV7-3
clone_size: .
d_call: .
cdr3_length: 14
j_call: TRBJ2-6
cdr3_nt: TGTGCCAGCAGCTCAAACTCTGGGGCCAACGTCCTGACTTTC
cdr3_aa: CASSSNSGANVLTF

v_call: TRBV2
clone_size: .
d_call: TRBD1
cdr3_length: 13
j_call: TRBJ2-7
cdr3_nt: TGTGCCAGCACTCTGGACAGGGGAAGCGAGCAGTACTTC
cdr3_aa: CASTLDRGSEQYF

v_call: TRBV29-1
clone_size: .
d_call: TRBD1
cdr3_length: 14
j_call: TRBJ2-5
cdr3_nt: TGCAGCGTTGAGGGGACAGGCCTCCAAGAGACCCAGTACTTC
cdr3_aa: CSVEGTGLQETQYF

v_call: TRBV30
clone_size: .
d_call: TRBD1
cdr3_length: 16
j_call: TRBJ1-2
cdr3_nt: TGTGCCTCCCCGAAGGGGACAGGGGGCGGTGACTATGGCTACACCTTC
cdr3_aa: CASPKGTGGGDYGYTF

v_call: TRBV7-2
clone_size: .
d_call: .
cdr3_length: 14
j_call: TRBJ1-2
cdr3_nt: TGTGCCAGCAGCGAACAGGGTGGTGCTGATGGCTACACCTTC
cdr3_aa: CASSEQGGADGYTF

v_call: TRBV5-4
clone_size: .
d_call: TRBD1
cdr3_length: 17
j_call: TRBJ1-2
cdr3_nt: TGTGCCAGCTCTGCATACAGGGGGCAATTCACTAACTATGGCTACACCTTC
cdr3_aa: CASSAYRGQFTNYGYTF

v_call: TRBV4-1
clone_size: .
d_call: .
cdr3_length: 12
j_call: TRBJ1-2
cdr3_nt: TGCGCCAGCAGCGCACAAGGACTCCAGCACACCTTC
cdr3_aa: CASSAQGLQHTF

v_call: TRBV6-4
clone_size: .
d_call: TRBD1
cdr3_length: 14
j_call: TRBJ2-7
cdr3_nt: TGTGCCAGCATGGGACAGGGCCTCTCCTACGAGCAGTACTTC
cdr3_aa: CASMGQGLSYEQYF

v_call: TRBV5-1
clone_size: once
d_call: .
cdr3_length: 16
j_call: TRBJ2-1
cdr3_nt: TGCGCCAGCAGCCCCGTCGAGTTATCGGGATACAATGAGCAGTTCTTC
cdr3_aa: CASSPVELSGYNEQFF

v_call: TRBV6-5
clone_size: .
d_call: .
cdr3_length: 14
j_call: TRBJ1-5
cdr3_nt: TGTGCCAGCAGTCCCGGGATTGGGAATCAGCCCCAGCATTTT
cdr3_aa: CASSPGIGNQPQHF

v_call: TRBV9
clone_size: .
d_call: .
cdr3_length: 16
j_call: TRBJ1-2
cdr3_nt: TGTGCCAGCAGCGTAGGCAGGGCCCCGCGCCCCGGTGGCTACACCTTC
cdr3_aa: CASSVGRAPRPGGYTF

v_call: TRBV5-6
clone_size: .
d_call: TRBD2
cdr3_length: 16
j_call: TRBJ2-1
cdr3_nt: TGTGCCAGCAGCTTGCTAGCGGAAAGCTCCTACAATGAGCAGTTCTTC
cdr3_aa: CASSLLAESSYNEQFF

v_call: TRBV9
clone_size: .
d_call: TRBD2
cdr3_length: 15
j_call: TRBJ2-1
cdr3_nt: TGTGCCAGCAGCGCGACTAGCGGGTTTTACAATGAGCAGTTCTTC
cdr3_aa: CASSATSGFYNEQFF

v_call: TRBV29-1
clone_size: few
d_call: .
cdr3_length: 18
j_call: TRBJ2-3
cdr3_nt: TGCAGCGTTCCTGAATATCCAAGTACTAGCTTGAATGCAGATACGCAGTATTTT
cdr3_aa: CSVPEYPSTSLNADTQYF

v_call: TRBV5-1
clone_size: .
d_call: .
cdr3_length: 14
j_call: TRBJ2-2
cdr3_nt: TGCGCCAGCTCTTCCGGGACTCCTTCGGGGGAGCTGTTTTTT
cdr3_aa: CASSSGTPSGELFF

v_call: TRBV18
clone_size: .
d_call: .
cdr3_length: 13
j_call: TRBJ2-7
cdr3_nt: TGTGCCAGCTCAGCCACTTTAGTCGACGAGCAGTACTTC
cdr3_aa: CASSATLVDEQYF

v_call: TRBV15
clone_size: .
d_call: TRBD1
cdr3_length: 13
j_call: TRBJ1-2
cdr3_nt: TGTGCCACCAGCCCAGGGACAGGGCCTGGCTACACCTTC
cdr3_aa: CATSPGTGPGYTF

v_call: TRBV7-3
clone_size: .
d_call: TRBD1
cdr3_length: 14
j_call: TRBJ2-1
cdr3_nt: TGTGCCAGCAGCTTAACGGACAGGATCAATGAGCAGTTCTTC
cdr3_aa: CASSLTDRINEQFF

v_call: TRBV2
clone_size: .
d_call: TRBD2
cdr3_length: 18
j_call: TRBJ2-1
cdr3_nt: TGTGCCAGCAGCAATATGCCACCTACTAGCGGGGGGGCCGATGAGCAGTTCTTC
cdr3_aa: CASSNMPPTSGGADEQFF

v_call: TRBV7-2
clone_size: few
d_call: TRBD2
cdr3_length: 19
j_call: TRBJ2-1
cdr3_nt: TGTGCCAGCAGTTCGGACGCCGGGACTAGCGGGGGGTACTACAATGAGCAGTTCTTC
cdr3_aa: CASSSDAGTSGGYYNEQFF

v_call: TRBV24-1
clone_size: .
d_call: .
cdr3_length: 15
j_call: TRBJ2-3
cdr3_nt: TGTGCCACCGGAGAGAACAGGGATAGCACAGATACGCAGTATTTT
cdr3_aa: CATGENRDSTDTQYF

v_call: TRBV7-2
clone_size: .
d_call: .
cdr3_length: 15
j_call: TRBJ1-3
cdr3_nt: TGTGCCAGCAGCACCCGGACAGATTCTGGAAACACCATATATTTT
cdr3_aa: CASSTRTDSGNTIYF